A single sample gave rise to the 11 T cell receptor beta chains below, sequenced in a study of OX40 agonist ivuxolimab in advanced cancers. Library method: the immunoSEQ multiplex PCR assay. The source is immuneACCESS, and TCRdb retained only in-frame sequences with V and J called. Part of the clones is not carried over; for the studies checked, unresolved V genes explain less than half of this, and the remainder is unexplained. This sample holds tens of thousands of clones; 88% were observed only once. The ten biggest clones cover 58% of the sample. The sequencing here drew on CD4+ or CD8+ T cells sorted from blood, taken in a trial of the OX40 agonist ivuxolimab. These TCRs come from an adult with an advanced solid tumor such as melanoma, head and neck, liver or kidney cancer.

In nucleotides, the CDR3 is TGTGCCAGCAGTTTACCCCAGGGCAAGAATCAGCCCCAGCATTTT. Amino acids: CASSLPQGKNQPQHF. The V and J genes are TRBV28 and TRBJ1-5; a possible D gene is TRBD1 (5 bases). CDR3 size: 15 residues. Trimming cost V 2 bases and J 4 bases, with 12 bases left between them. Germline lookup yields CDR1 MDHEN and CDR2 SYDVKM.

The chain is built from TRBV7-2 and TRBJ2-7; tentatively, D is TRBD2 (5 bases). The CDR3 length is 15 residues. Trimming shortened V by 4 bases and J by 1 base, and 14 bases separated the two germline ends. CDR1 and CDR2 from the germline V gene are SGHTA and FQGNSA. CDR3 sequence reads: CASSYRDLGSYEQYF. CDR3 in DNA: TGTGCCAGCAGCTACCGGGATCTGGGATCCTACGAGCAGTACTTC. The full variable domain, completed using reference TRBV7-2 and TRBJ2-7, is GAGVSQSPSNKVTEKGKDVELRCDPISGHTALYWYRQSLGQGLEFLIYFQGNSAPDKSGLPSDRFSAERTGGSVSTLTIQRTQQEDSAVYLCASSYRDLGSYEQYFGPGTRLTVT.

This CDR3 reads CASSFGGAYEQYF. CDR3 nucleotides: TGTGCCAGCAGCTTTGGGGGGGCCTACGAGCAGTACTTC. V and J are TRBV7-2 and TRBJ2-7, with TRBD2 matching 7 bases. The CDR3 loop spans 13 amino acids. Germline loops: CDR1 SGHTA, CDR2 FQGNSA. V dropped 3 bases and J dropped 2; count of bases not matched to a gene: 1. The full variable domain, its missing parts supplied by reference TRBV7-2 and TRBJ2-7, is GAGVSQSPSNKVTEKGKDVELRCDPISGHTALYWYRQSLGQGLEFLIYFQGNSAPDKSGLPSDRFSAERTGGSVSTLTIQRTQQEDSAVYLCASSFGGAYEQYFGPGTRLTVT.

V usage is TRBV21-1 and J usage is TRBJ1-2. TRBV21-1 is a listed pseudogene. The CDR3 consists of 16 residues. The CDR3 nucleotides are TGTGCCAGCAGCAAAGAACGGGTTTTGGCGACGGAAGGCTACACCTTC. Protein product: CASSKERVLATEGYTF.

This clone was recorded a few times. The chain is built from TRBV7-9 and TRBJ2-5; 7 positions match TRBD2. Germline assignment: CDR1 SEHNR and CDR2 FQNEAQ (reference sequence). Trimming cost V 5 bases and J 1 base; bases outside gene matches: 4. The CDR3 length is 14 residues. CDR3 sequence (DNA): TGTGCCAGCAGCCCGCTAGCGGTCCAAGAGACCCAGTACTTC. It encodes CASSPLAVQETQYF.

This CDR3 is CASSLVGDRNHYGYTF. The DNA for the CDR3 is TGTGCCAGCAGCTTAGTGGGGGACAGGAACCACTATGGCTACACCTTC. V and J are TRBV7-2 and TRBJ1-2, with 8 bases that match TRBD1. The CDR3 is 16 amino acids. Germline V gene data show CDR1 as SGHTA and CDR2 as FQGNSA. The V segment lost 1 base and the J segment 3 bases; nucleotides outside the gene matches: 7.

The chain employs TRBV5-1 and TRBJ1-1; D not certain. The CDR3 runs to 13 residues. V dropped 1 base and J dropped 1 base, with 5 bases sitting between them. Germline assignment: CDR1 SGHRS and CDR2 YFSETQ. CDR3 sequence: CASSLSENTEAFF. The DNA of the CDR3 is TGCGCCAGCAGCTTGAGCGAGAACACTGAAGCTTTCTTT. Full variable domain (rest looked up from reference TRBV5-1 and TRBJ1-1): KAGVTQTPRYLIKTRGQQVTLSCSPISGHRSVSWYQQTPGQGLQFLFEYFSETQRNKGNFPGRFSGRQFSNSRSEMNVSTLELGDSALYLCASSLSENTEAFFGQGTRLTVV.

The chain combines TRBV6-6 with TRBJ2-7, with a tentative D call TRBD1 (5 bases). CDR3 length: 16 amino acids. Trimming took off 0 bases at V and 1 base at J, with 13 bases between the two ends. The germline gives CDR1 MNHNY, CDR2 SVGAGI (reference sequence). The CDR3 loop is CASSYSVITGSYEQYF. The CDR3 coding sequence is TGTGCCAGCAGTTACTCGGTTATTACAGGTTCCTACGAGCAGTACTTC.

This chain links TRBV15 with TRBJ1-1, with D possibly TRBD1 on 6 matching bases. V was trimmed by 4 bases and J by 6 bases, leaving 24 bases between them. CDR1 and CDR2 (germline): LNHNV, YYDKDF (reference sequence). CDR3 length: 17 amino acids. CDR3 bases: TGTGCCACCAGCACAGGACAGTCTTTACGAGGTAGTCCTGAAGCTTTCTTT. Translation: CATSTGQSLRGSPEAFF.

The CDR3 DNA reads as TGTGCCAGCAGCCGGACAGGGGGCTTAAATCAGCCCCAGCATTTT. Protein product: CASSRTGGLNQPQHF. This chain joins TRBV27 and TRBJ1-5; TRBD1 agrees at 11 bases. CDR3 size: 15 residues. Germline CDR1 MNHEY, CDR2 SMNVEV (reference sequence). V lost 6 bases to trimming and J lost 4 bases; unmatched junction nucleotides: 5.

This chain connects TRBV19 to TRBJ2-6; weak D call: TRBD1 (6 bases). CDR3 length: 13 residues. CDR1 is LNHDA and CDR2 is SQIVND in the germline V gene (reference sequence). V shed 9 bases and J shed 2 bases, with 8 bases lying between them. This chain's CDR3 is CASGDTGANVLTF. CDR3 in DNA: TGTGCCAGCGGGGACACTGGGGCCAACGTCCTGACTTTC.